This passage covers 25 T cell receptor beta chains from one sample sequenced in a study of blood T cell repertoires in COVID-19. Clones were sequenced by immunoSEQ multiplex PCR, and TCRdb holds only the in-frame ones, with some missing. The sample has hundreds of thousands of clones, approximately 88% seen once. The sample was peripheral blood. The origin of the receptors is a woman aged 45-65 years with active or convalescent COVID-19.

V is TRBV4-1 and J is TRBJ2-5; 10 bases line up with TRBD2. This CDR3 contains 18 residues. Germline-derived CDR1 and CDR2 are MGHRA and YSYEKL. The J segment lost 2 bases and the V segment lost 2 bases, leaving 11 bases of the junction unmatched. CDR3 region: CASSQILSGGSGQETQYF. CDR3 DNA sequence: TGCGCCAGCAGCCAAATCCTTAGCGGGGGGAGTGGGCAAGAGACCCAGTACTTC.

V usage is TRBV7-8 and J usage is TRBJ1-1; D unclear. This CDR3 has 15 amino acids. V gave up 3 bases and J gave up 0 bases, with 11 bases separating them. Germline values: CDR1 SGHVS, CDR2 FQNEAQ. CDR3 sequence reads: CASSFGVSMNTEAFF. The CDR3 nucleotides are TGTGCCAGCAGCTTCGGGGTCTCGATGAACACTGAAGCTTTCTTT.

The chain joins TRBV5-1 to TRBJ1-3; possibly TRBD1 for D (5 bases). V was cut by 4 bases and J by 4 bases, with 21 bases left in between. CDR1 is SGHRS and CDR2 is YFSETQ in the germline V gene. This CDR3 is built from 17 residues. This CDR3 reads CASSRKWGQGEGNTIYF. DNA of the CDR3: TGCGCCAGCAGCCGCAAATGGGGCCAAGGCGAGGGAAACACCATATATTTT.

The count of this clone is one. The chain links TRBV30 to TRBJ2-7; the match to TRBD2 covers 10 bases. The J segment lost 5 bases and the V segment lost 1 base, leaving 5 bases of the junction unmatched. CDR3 size: 14 residues. Looked up from germline, CDR1 is GTSNPN and CDR2 is SVGIG (reference sequence). The CDR3 here is CAWSALAGNHEQYF. The CDR3 nucleotides are TGTGCCTGGAGTGCACTAGCGGGAAACCACGAGCAGTACTTC. The full variable domain, its missing parts supplied by reference TRBV30 and TRBJ2-7, is SQTIHQWPATLVQPVGSPLSLECTVEGTSNPNLYWYRQAAGRGLQLLFYSVGIGQISSEVPQNLSASRPQDRQFILSSKKLLLSDSGFYLCAWSALAGNHEQYFGPGTRLTVT.

The chain employs TRBV10-3 and TRBJ2-1; 8 positions agree with TRBD2. The CDR3 has 16 amino acids. Trimming took 1 base from V and 2 from J; bases not matched to a gene: 4. Germline CDR1 and CDR2: ENHRY and SYGVKD. In DNA, the CDR3 is TGTGCCATCAGTGAGTTTACCGGGGGGGCCTACAATGAGCAGTTCTTC. Translating it yields CAISEFTGGAYNEQFF.

V and J are TRBV19 and TRBJ1-5; TRBD1 matches 7 bases. The J segment lost 7 bases and the V segment lost 4 bases, leaving 7 bases of the junction unmatched. Germline-derived CDR1 and CDR2 are LNHDA and SQIVND (reference sequence). CDR3 length: 14 amino acids. CDR3 protein: CASSKDRERQPQHF. In DNA, the CDR3 is TGTGCCAGTAGTAAAGACAGGGAAAGACAGCCCCAGCATTTT.

The V and J genes are TRBV18 and TRBJ2-1; D perhaps matches TRBD2 (6 bases). CDR3 length equals 19 residues. CDR1 is KGHSH, CDR2 LQKENI, per germline. Trimming left V 2 bases short and J 5 bases short, with 25 bases between. In nucleotides, the CDR3 is TGTGCCAGCTCACCAAATCCCGGGACGAACGCGGGGTCACACAATGAGCAGTTCTTC. It translates to CASSPNPGTNAGSHNEQFF. Using reference TRBV18 and TRBJ2-1 for the parts outside the CDR3, the full variable domain is NAGVMQNPRHLVRRRGQEARLRCSPMKGHSHVYWYRQLPEEGLKFMVYLQKENIIDESGMPKERFSAEFPKEGPSILRIQQVVRGDSAAYFCASSPNPGTNAGSHNEQFFGPGTRLTVL.

This chain uses TRBV5-1 with TRBJ1-2; 9 nucleotides agree with TRBD1. J was trimmed by 2 bases and V by 4 bases; bases with no gene match: 9. The length of the CDR3 is 16 residues. In germline, CDR1 is SGHRS, CDR2 YFSETQ. CDR3 in amino acids: CASSLTGQGKNYGYTF. In DNA form, the CDR3 reads TGCGCCAGCAGCCTTACCGGACAGGGGAAAAACTATGGCTACACCTTC.

Notes on this clone: Different DNA sequences within this sample yield the same CDR3. V gene TRBV5-1 combines with J gene TRBJ2-3; 13 nucleotides align to TRBD2. The ends lost 1 base at V and 3 bases at J; junction bases unmatched: 2. The CDR3 extends over 16 amino acids. Germline CDR1 and CDR2: SGHRS and YFSETQ. The CDR3 is CASSLWGLAGTDTQYF. In DNA, the CDR3 is TGCGCCAGCAGCTTGTGGGGACTAGCGGGGACAGATACGCAGTATTTT.

This rearrangement joins TRBV5-1 to TRBJ2-6; TRBD1 might be the D (6 bases). Germline V gene data show CDR1 as SGHRS and CDR2 as YFSETQ. The CDR3 is 17 amino acids. Trimming removed 4 bases at V and 1 base at J, with 15 bases between. The CDR3 DNA follows: TGCGCCAGCAGCCCTAATGCGAGGGGGTCTGGGGCCAACGTCCTGACTTTC. Its protein is CASSPNARGSGANVLTF.

The chain couples TRBV7-2 to TRBJ1-4, with 10 bases that match TRBD1. Unmatched junction bases numbered 9, after V lost 4 bases and J lost 7 bases. The germline gives CDR1 SGHTA, CDR2 FQGNSA. The CDR3 has 16 residues. The CDR3 spells CASSSRRQGASEKLFF. As DNA, the CDR3 is TGTGCCAGCAGCTCACGACGACAGGGGGCCTCTGAAAAACTGTTTTTT.

The chain uses TRBV5-1 and TRBJ2-5, with 9 bases matching TRBD1. This CDR3 has 16 residues. The ends lost 0 bases at V and 4 bases at J; junction bases unmatched: 7. The V gene's germline CDR1 is SGHRS and CDR2 YFSETQ. The CDR3 loop reads CASSLGHTGGAETQYF. In nucleotides, the CDR3 is TGCGCCAGCAGCTTGGGACATACAGGGGGCGCAGAGACCCAGTACTTC.

The rearrangement joins TRBV15 to TRBJ2-2; 10 bases are shared with TRBD2. Germline V CDR1 and CDR2: LNHNV, YYDKDF (reference sequence). CDR3 size: 14 residues. V trimming: 7 bases; J trimming: 3 bases; junction bases outside the gene matches: 2. CDR3 sequence reads: CATNLAGDTGELFF. The CDR3 nucleotides are TGTGCCACCAATCTAGCGGGGGACACCGGGGAGCTGTTTTTT.

V and J are TRBV5-6 and TRBJ2-5, with D maybe TRBD1 (5 bases). V dropped 4 bases and J dropped 4 bases, with 11 bases sitting between them. Germline CDR1 is SGHDT and CDR2 is YYEEEE. The CDR3 spans 13 residues. CDR3 DNA sequence: TGTGCCAGCAGCCCAGGGTTATCAGAGACCCAGTACTTC. Amino acids: CASSPGLSETQYF.

The chain recombines TRBV19 with TRBJ1-3; possible D gene TRBD1, 5 bases. The V and J ends lost 3 bases and 0 bases respectively, with 9 bases between them. This CDR3 comprises 15 residues. Germline CDR1 is LNHDA and CDR2 is SQIVND (reference sequence). The CDR3 spells CASSIGDFSGNTIYF. The CDR3, as DNA: TGTGCCAGTAGTATTGGGGACTTCTCTGGAAACACCATATATTTT.

To note about this clone: The sample has other DNA sequences that encode this CDR3 too. The J gene is TRBJ1-5, the V gene TRBV12-3 or TRBV12-4; possibly TRBD1 for D (5 bases). The V gene lost 6 bases and the J gene lost 3 bases, with 9 bases spanning the gap. This CDR3 is built from 13 residues. CDR3 sequence (DNA): TGTGCCAGCAGCCTGACAGACAATCAGCCCCAGCATTTT. Its protein product is CASSLTDNQPQHF.

The gene calls are TRBV2 and TRBJ2-1; 8 bases fit TRBD2. Losses at the gene ends were 6 bases for V and 2 bases for J; bases not matched to a gene: 6. The CDR3 sequence is 15 residues long. Germline assignment: CDR1 SNHLY and CDR2 FYNNEI. CDR3 DNA: TGTGCCAGCAGGGACATAGCGGGAACCTACAATGAGCAGTTCTTC. This codes for CASRDIAGTYNEQFF.

CDR3 amino acids: CASSVPRGKADYGYTF. The CDR3 DNA sequence: TGTGCCAGCAGTGTCCCCAGGGGTAAAGCGGACTATGGCTACACCTTC. This chain connects TRBV6-1 to TRBJ1-2, with a tentative D call TRBD1 (6 bases). Germline V gene sequence: CDR1 MNHNS, CDR2 SASEGT. Deletions cut 4 bases from V and 3 bases from J, with 18 bases between. This CDR3 has 16 amino acids.

The rearrangement uses TRBV7-3 and TRBJ2-1; 10 bases align to TRBD1. Germline V gene sequence: CDR1 SGHTA, CDR2 FQGTGA. This CDR3 region has 15 residues. Trimming at V came to 5 bases and at J to 2 bases, leaving 3 bases not matched to a gene. Here the CDR3 reads CASSIGTGAYNEQFF. The CDR3 coding sequence is TGTGCCAGCAGCATTGGGACAGGGGCCTACAATGAGCAGTTCTTC.

The V call is TRBV27, the J call TRBJ1-1; 7 bases line up with TRBD1. The CDR3 runs 14 residues. The V segment lost 5 bases and the J segment 1 base; nucleotides outside the gene matches: 4. Germline V CDR1 and CDR2: MNHEY, SMNVEV (reference sequence). CDR3 in amino acids: CASSRQGWNTEAFF. CDR3 nucleotide sequence: TGTGCCAGCAGTCGACAGGGATGGAACACTGAAGCTTTCTTT.

The J gene is TRBJ2-3, the V gene TRBV29-1; TRBD2 agrees at 7 bases. CDR3 length: 15 residues. CDR1 and CDR2 from the germline V gene are SQVTM and ANQGSEA. The V and J ends lost 1 base and 0 bases, in that order; junction bases with no gene match: 4. The CDR3 loop is CSVEGTRTSTDTQYF. The CDR3 DNA reads TGCAGCGTTGAAGGGACTAGAACTAGCACAGATACGCAGTATTTT.

V and J are TRBV30 and TRBJ1-5; no clear D gene. The CDR3 is made up of 14 amino acids. CDR1 and CDR2 (germline): GTSNPN, SVGIG (reference sequence). V lost 3 bases and J 0 bases, leaving 9 bases between the germline ends. The CDR3 DNA follows: TGTGCCTGGAGGACGGGGAATAGCAATCAGCCCCAGCATTTT. Translation gives CAWRTGNSNQPQHF.

The chain employs TRBV7-2 and TRBJ2-2; 10 bases line up with TRBD2. This CDR3 contains 16 residues. The ends lost 3 bases at V and 1 base at J; junction bases unmatched: 2. CDR1 SGHTA and CDR2 FQGNSA come from the germline V gene. CDR3 in DNA: TGTGCCAGCAGCTTCGGGACTAGCGTGAACACCGGGGAGCTGTTTTTT. Protein: CASSFGTSVNTGELFF.

J is TRBJ2-7 and V is TRBV27, with a possible D match to TRBD1 (6 bases). V was shortened by 5 bases and J by 2 bases, with 16 bases between the two germline ends. Germline V gives CDR1 MNHEY, CDR2 SMNVEV (reference sequence). The CDR3 length is 15 residues. The CDR3 DNA reads as TGTGCCAGCAGTCCCTACGTAGGGGGTACCTACGAGCAGTACTTC. This gives the protein CASSPYVGGTYEQYF.

This chain joins TRBV5-4 and TRBJ2-7; TRBD1 is a possible D gene (5 bases). V shed 0 bases and J shed 2 bases, with 15 bases lying between them. Germline lookup yields CDR1 SGHNT and CDR2 YYREEE (reference sequence). The CDR3 runs 16 residues. The CDR3: CASSLANRKGPYEQYF. In DNA, the CDR3 is TGTGCCAGCAGCTTGGCCAACCGCAAGGGGCCCTACGAGCAGTACTTC.